This record looks at one TCR beta chain sequence and its context. What it binds is unknown. Culturing for around eleven days preceded CD4+ T cell isolation. Two doses of either BNT162b2 or mRNA-1273 were given to each participant. The healthy vaccine recipients, who had no prior SARS-CoV-2 infection, showed negative nucleocapsid antibodies. Cultures received IL-2 medium that replaced half the medium on days 3 and 7. This entry is derived from a study of vaccination effects on CD4 cells after COVID-19. Turning to the study itself: Expansion of antigen-specific CD4+ T cells with viral peptide pools was carried out by the ViraFEST assay before sequencing.

This table comes from immunoSEQ multiplex PCR, and its TCRdb copy is limited to in-frame clones, with some not included. The sample includes under 55,000 clones, 65% to 80% of them seen just once. V lost 6 bases and J lost 1, with 19 bases in between. The CDR3 covers 16 residues. Germline CDR1 reads SGHVS; CDR2 reads FNYEAQ. The rearrangement joins TRBV7-6 to TRBJ2-7; D gene unclear. The sequence was obtained from a human donor who received a COVID-19 vaccine. This material consisted of CD4+ T cells from PBMCs cultured without peptide, taken after COVID-19 vaccination. CDR3 bases: TGTGCCAGCAGTCCGATCGCGGAGATTTCTTCCTACGAGCAGTACTTC. This gives the protein CASSPIAEISSYEQYF.